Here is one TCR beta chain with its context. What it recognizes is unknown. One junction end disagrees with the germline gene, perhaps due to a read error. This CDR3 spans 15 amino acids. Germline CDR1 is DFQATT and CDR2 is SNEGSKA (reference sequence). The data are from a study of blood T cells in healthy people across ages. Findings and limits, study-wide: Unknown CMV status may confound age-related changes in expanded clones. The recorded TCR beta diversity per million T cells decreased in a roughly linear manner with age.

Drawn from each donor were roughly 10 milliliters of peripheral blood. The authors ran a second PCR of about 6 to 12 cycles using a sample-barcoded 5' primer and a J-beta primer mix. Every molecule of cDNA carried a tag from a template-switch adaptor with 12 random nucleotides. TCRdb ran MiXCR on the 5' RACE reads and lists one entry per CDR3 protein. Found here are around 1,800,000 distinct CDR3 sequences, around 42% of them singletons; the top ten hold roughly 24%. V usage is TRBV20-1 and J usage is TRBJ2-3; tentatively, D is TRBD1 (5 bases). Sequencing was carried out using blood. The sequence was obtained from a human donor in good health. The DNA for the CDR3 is TGCAGTGCTAGCCCCCTCGGAGAATACACAGGTACGCAGTATTTT. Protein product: CSASPLGEYTGTQYF.